Below are 16 T cell receptor beta chains sequenced from a single sample in a study of blood T cell repertoires in COVID-19. Clones were sequenced by immunoSEQ multiplex PCR, and TCRdb holds only the in-frame ones, with some missing. The repertoire has 200,000 to 250,000 clones, 70% to 90% of them found once; the top ten carry approximately 12%. Sequences were obtained from peripheral blood. The receptor source for this set is a woman aged 18-35 years who had recovered from COVID-19.

V usage is TRBV14 and J usage is TRBJ2-3; unclear D gene. The CDR3 totals 15 residues. Trimming removed 0 bases from V and 4 bases from J, with 11 bases in between. Germline-derived CDR1 and CDR2 are SGHDN and FVKESK. CDR3 loop: CASSQDPLSADTQYF. The DNA for the CDR3 is TGTGCCAGCAGCCAAGACCCGCTCAGTGCAGATACGCAGTATTTT. Filled out from reference TRBV14 and TRBJ2-3, the complete variable domain reads EAGVTQFPSHSVIEKGQTVTLRCDPISGHDNLYWYRRVMGKEIKFLLHFVKESKQDESGMPNNRFLAERTGGTYSTLKVQPAELEDSGVYFCASSQDPLSADTQYFGPGTRLTVL.

The V and J genes are TRBV18 and TRBJ2-7; 14 bases line up with TRBD2. Germline CDR1 KGHSH, CDR2 LQKENI. J lost 6 bases, V lost 8 bases, and 9 bases had no gene match. CDR3 length: 15 residues. The CDR3 protein is CASQDFGLAGGEQYF. The CDR3 nucleotides read TGTGCCAGCCAAGACTTTGGACTAGCGGGAGGCGAGCAGTACTTC.

The chain joins TRBV24-1 to TRBJ2-1, with D perhaps matching TRBD2 (5 bases). This CDR3 is built from 16 residues. The V end was cut by 1 base, the J end by 7 bases, with 16 bases between. Germline values: CDR1 KGHDR, CDR2 SFDVKD. CDR3 in amino acids: CATSDFRTSVGNEQFF. Here the CDR3 DNA reads TGTGCCACCAGTGATTTCCGGACTTCCGTTGGGAATGAGCAGTTCTTC.

The rearrangement links TRBV12-5 to TRBJ2-7; D unresolved. The CDR3 sequence is 13 residues long. V lost 3 bases and J 4 bases, leaving 10 bases between the germline ends. Germline V gene data show CDR1 as LGHNT and CDR2 as FRNRAP. CDR3 loop: CASGLGPGYEQYF. The CDR3 DNA is TGTGCTAGTGGTTTAGGCCCCGGGTACGAGCAGTACTTC.

In this sample, this clone turned up once. The CDR3 sequence is CASSVGSANTGELFF. DNA for the CDR3: TGTGCCAGCAGCGTAGGTAGCGCCAACACCGGGGAGCTGTTTTTT. The chain couples TRBV9 to TRBJ2-2; maybe TRBD2 (5 bases). The germline CDR1 and CDR2 sequences are SGDLS and YYNGEE. Deletions cut 0 bases from V and 2 bases from J, with 8 bases between. The CDR3 is 15 amino acids.

The V and J genes are TRBV19 and TRBJ1-2; the D gene is possibly TRBD1 (5 bases). This CDR3 region has 13 residues. Germline lookup yields CDR1 LNHDA and CDR2 SQIVND (reference sequence). V lost 3 bases and J 5 bases, leaving 10 bases between the germline ends. CDR3 protein: CASSIRGGYGYTF. The CDR3 nucleotides are TGTGCCAGTAGTATCCGCGGGGGGTATGGCTACACCTTC.

The V call is TRBV6-1, the J call TRBJ2-3; 10 nucleotides line up with TRBD2. V shed 4 bases and J 4 bases; nucleotides not matched to a gene: 8. Per the germline V gene, CDR1 is MNHNS and CDR2 is SASEGT. This CDR3 comprises 16 residues. In nucleotides, the CDR3 is TGTGCCAGCAGTGCTCTAGCGGGAGCCGGGGCAGATACGCAGTATTTT. Its protein product is CASSALAGAGADTQYF.

The chain joins TRBV19 to TRBJ2-5; perhaps TRBD1 as D (6 bases). The V end was cut by 2 bases, the J end by 3 bases, with 25 bases between. Germline V gene sequence: CDR1 LNHDA, CDR2 SQIVND (reference sequence). This CDR3 comprises 19 residues. CDR3 nucleotides: TGTGCCAGTAGTATAAGCCCGGACAGAAGAGGGAGTCATGAAGAGACCCAGTACTTC. Protein product: CASSISPDRRGSHEETQYF. Looking up the rest from reference TRBV19 and TRBJ2-5 gives the full variable domain: DGGITQSPKYLFRKEGQNVTLSCEQNLNHDAMYWYRQDPGQGLRLIYYSQIVNDFQKGDIAEGYSVSREKKESFPLTVTSAQKNPTAFYLCASSISPDRRGSHEETQYFGPGTRLLVL.

This sequence joins TRBV7-2 and TRBJ2-1; 13 bases agree with TRBD2. Trimming took 5 bases from V and 2 from J; bases not matched to a gene: 12. The V gene's germline CDR1 is SGHTA and CDR2 FQGNSA. The CDR3 is 19 residues long. The CDR3 spells CASSPAGTSGIGAYNEQFF. Here the CDR3 DNA reads TGTGCCAGCAGCCCCGCCGGGACTAGCGGGATTGGCGCCTACAATGAGCAGTTCTTC.

V and J are TRBV9 and TRBJ1-1, with D perhaps matching TRBD1 (5 bases). CDR1 and CDR2 from the germline V gene are SGDLS and YYNGEE. This CDR3 comprises 16 residues. V was clipped by 0 bases and J by 1 base, with 13 bases between them. This chain's CDR3 is CASSVGGSVGNTEAFF. CDR3 in DNA: TGTGCCAGCAGCGTAGGGGGCTCTGTGGGGAACACTGAAGCTTTCTTT.

The rearrangement uses TRBV27 and TRBJ2-6, with D tentatively TRBD1 (5 bases). Germline CDR1 is MNHEY and CDR2 is SMNVEV (reference sequence). V gave up 2 bases and J gave up 1 base, with 15 bases separating them. This CDR3 spans 18 amino acids. CDR3 in amino acids: CASSLIGQGLSGANVLTF. DNA of the CDR3: TGTGCCAGCAGTTTAATAGGGCAGGGCCTTTCTGGGGCCAACGTCCTGACTTTC.

The gene calls are TRBV7-8 and TRBJ2-7, with D possibly TRBD2 on 5 matching bases. This CDR3 spans 15 amino acids. Per the germline V gene, CDR1 is SGHVS and CDR2 is FQNEAQ. The V and J ends lost 1 base and 2 bases respectively, with 12 bases between them. Here the CDR3 DNA reads TGTGCCAGCAGCTTAGTAGCGCCTGGCCCCTACGAGCAGTACTTC. Residues: CASSLVAPGPYEQYF.

The V gene is TRBV4-2, the J gene TRBJ2-5, with TRBD2 matching 11 bases. The CDR3 runs to 18 residues. CDR1 is LGHNA and CDR2 is YNFKEQ in the germline V gene. Trimming removed 2 bases from V and 3 bases from J; junction bases left unmatched: 11. The CDR3 region has the DNA TGTGCCAGCAGCCAAAACCCCAAAGGGACTAGCGGAAAAGAGACCCAGTACTTC. It specifies CASSQNPKGTSGKETQYF.

This clone showed up just once. CDR3 nucleotide sequence: TGTGCCAGCAGCGGTCGGGGGGCGGGAGTCGGGGAGCTGTTTTTT. It codes for CASSGRGAGVGELFF. The chain joins TRBV11-3 to TRBJ2-2; perhaps TRBD2 as D (7 bases). This CDR3 comprises 15 residues. Germline V gene data show CDR1 as SGHNT and CDR2 as YENEEA. With 5 bases removed from V and 7 bases from J, the gap between germline ends came to 17 bases. The whole variable domain, filled in from reference TRBV11-3 and TRBJ2-2, reads EAGVVQSPRYKIIEKKQPVAFWCNPISGHNTLYWYLQNLGQGPELLIRYENEEAVDDSQLPKDRFSAERLKGVDSTLKIQPAELGDSAVYLCASSGRGAGVGELFFGEGSRLTVL.

The chain links TRBV24-1 to TRBJ2-1, with 7 bases fitting TRBD1. The junction had 7 bases not matched to a gene; V was cut back by 7 bases and J by 2 bases. CDR3 size: 15 residues. Looked up from germline, CDR1 is KGHDR and CDR2 is SFDVKD. CDR3 DNA: TGTGCCACCAGCGCAAGACAGGGAGCCTACAATGAGCAGTTCTTC. Translation gives CATSARQGAYNEQFF.

This chain connects TRBV6-2 or TRBV6-3 to TRBJ2-4; no definite D call. This CDR3 is 14 amino acids long. Germline CDR1 reads MNHEY; CDR2 reads SVGEGT. The V and J ends lost 4 bases and 0 bases respectively, with 7 bases between them. This CDR3 reads CASSFRLAKNIQYF. DNA for the CDR3: TGTGCCAGCAGTTTTAGACTAGCCAAAAACATTCAGTACTTC.